This entry concerns a single T cell receptor (beta chain). No antigen is known for it. The data are from a study of T cells in Graves' hyperthyroidism and ophthalmopathy. For the study at large: Staff took peripheral blood when the initial diagnosis was made, before any treatment began.

Amplified TCR beta CDR3 regions derived from RNA transcripts. RT-PCR in the first round (using the HTBI primer set) targeted the TCR CDR3. TCRdb called the multiplex PCR reads again in MiXCR, with one record for every CDR3 protein. The sample includes under 350,000 distinct CDR3 sequences, 20% to 25% of them seen just once. General observations from the study: Ophthalmopathy was identified by the model a median around 6 months ahead of onset.

Disease duration under 2 months; hyperthyroidism patients were aged 18 to 65. Any symptoms of ophthalmopathy came after the first hyperthyroidism diagnosis, from which the blood sample dates. This TCR derives from a man aged 35 to 55 with Graves' hyperthyroidism that later progressed to Graves' ophthalmopathy. Material for sequencing was blood.

The DNA of the CDR3 is TGTGCCAGCAGTGAAGCGCATGGGCAAGAGACCCAGTACTTC. It is translated as CASSEAHGQETQYF. This chain uses TRBV6-1 with TRBJ2-5; D unresolved. Between the trimmed V and J ends, which lost 0 bases and 2 bases, there was a span of 7 bases. The germline CDR1 and CDR2 sequences are MNHNS and SASEGT. CDR3 size: 14 residues.